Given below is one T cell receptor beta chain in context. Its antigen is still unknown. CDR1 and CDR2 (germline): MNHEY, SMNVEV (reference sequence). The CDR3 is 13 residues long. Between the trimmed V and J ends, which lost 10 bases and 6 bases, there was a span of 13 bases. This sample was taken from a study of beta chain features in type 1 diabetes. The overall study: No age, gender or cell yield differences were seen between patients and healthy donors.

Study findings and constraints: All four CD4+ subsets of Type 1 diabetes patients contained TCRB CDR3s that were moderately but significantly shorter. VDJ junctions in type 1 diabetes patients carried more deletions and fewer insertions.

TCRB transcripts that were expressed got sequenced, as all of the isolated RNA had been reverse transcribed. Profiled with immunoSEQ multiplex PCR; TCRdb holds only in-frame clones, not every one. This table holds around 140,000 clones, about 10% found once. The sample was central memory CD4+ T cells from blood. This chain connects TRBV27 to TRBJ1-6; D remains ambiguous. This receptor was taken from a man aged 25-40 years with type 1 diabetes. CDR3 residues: CATRTSGNSPLHF. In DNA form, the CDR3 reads TGTGCCACCCGGACTTCGGGTAATTCACCCCTCCACTTT.